This paragraph covers one TCR beta chain sequence. This record belongs to a study of cytotoxic CD8 clonotypes in ibrutinib-treated CLL. The CDR3 is 13 amino acids. In germline, CDR1 is MNHEY, CDR2 SMNVEV (reference sequence). V was pared by 4 bases and J by 3 bases, with 7 bases between. Profiled with immunoSEQ multiplex PCR; TCRdb holds only in-frame clones, not every one. The sample lists 300,000 or so clones, roughly 67% occurring once. The source was PBMCs, collected after 36 months of ibrutinib treatment. V is TRBV27 and J is TRBJ2-1; D is uncertain. This clonotype was sampled from a human donor with chronic lymphocytic leukemia. CDR3 region: CASSSLFYNEQFF. DNA for the CDR3: TGTGCCAGCAGTTCCCTTTTCTACAATGAGCAGTTCTTC.